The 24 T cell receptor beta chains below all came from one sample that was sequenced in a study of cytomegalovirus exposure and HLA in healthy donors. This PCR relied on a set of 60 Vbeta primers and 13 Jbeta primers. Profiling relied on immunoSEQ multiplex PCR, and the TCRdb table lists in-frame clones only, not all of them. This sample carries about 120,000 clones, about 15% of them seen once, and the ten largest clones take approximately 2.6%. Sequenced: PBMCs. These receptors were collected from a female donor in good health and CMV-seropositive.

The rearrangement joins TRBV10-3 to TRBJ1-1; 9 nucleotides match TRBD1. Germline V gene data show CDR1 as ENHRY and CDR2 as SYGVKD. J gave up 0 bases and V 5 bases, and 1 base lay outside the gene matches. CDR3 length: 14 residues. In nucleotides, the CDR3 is TGTGCCATCAGTAGACAGGGGGTGAACACTGAAGCTTTCTTT. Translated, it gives CAISRQGVNTEAFF.

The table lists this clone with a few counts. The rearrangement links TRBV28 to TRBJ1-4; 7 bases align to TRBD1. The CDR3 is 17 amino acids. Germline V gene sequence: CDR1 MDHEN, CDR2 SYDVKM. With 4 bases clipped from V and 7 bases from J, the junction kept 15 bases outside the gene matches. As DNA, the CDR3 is TGTGCCAGCAGTTCACCGACAGGGCAAAGAGGAAGTGAAAAACTGTTTTTT. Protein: CASSSPTGQRGSEKLFF.

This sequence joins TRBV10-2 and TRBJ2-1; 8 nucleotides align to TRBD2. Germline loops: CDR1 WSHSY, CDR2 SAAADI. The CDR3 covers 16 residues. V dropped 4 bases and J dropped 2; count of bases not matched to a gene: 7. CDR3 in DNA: TGCGCCAGCAGTGGACAGAGCGGGGGCGCCTACAATGAGCAGTTCTTC. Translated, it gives CASSGQSGGAYNEQFF.

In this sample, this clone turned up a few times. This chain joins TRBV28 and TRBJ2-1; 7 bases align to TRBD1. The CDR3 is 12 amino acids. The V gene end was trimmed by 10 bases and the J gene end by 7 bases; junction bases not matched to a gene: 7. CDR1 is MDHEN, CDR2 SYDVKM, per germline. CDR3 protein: CAIVTGSNEQFF. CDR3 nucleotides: TGTGCCATCGTGACAGGGTCGAATGAGCAGTTCTTC.

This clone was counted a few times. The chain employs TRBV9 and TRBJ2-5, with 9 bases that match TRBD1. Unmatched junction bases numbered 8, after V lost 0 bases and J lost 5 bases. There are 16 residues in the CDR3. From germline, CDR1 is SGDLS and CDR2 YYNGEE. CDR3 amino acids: CASSVGEGQGWETQYF. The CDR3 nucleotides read TGTGCCAGCAGCGTAGGAGAGGGACAGGGATGGGAGACCCAGTACTTC. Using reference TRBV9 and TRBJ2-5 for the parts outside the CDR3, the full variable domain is DSGVTQTPKHLITATGQRVTLRCSPRSGDLSVYWYQQSLDQGLQFLIQYYNGEERAKGNILERFSAQQFPDLHSELNLSSLELGDSALYFCASSVGEGQGWETQYFGPGTRLLVL.

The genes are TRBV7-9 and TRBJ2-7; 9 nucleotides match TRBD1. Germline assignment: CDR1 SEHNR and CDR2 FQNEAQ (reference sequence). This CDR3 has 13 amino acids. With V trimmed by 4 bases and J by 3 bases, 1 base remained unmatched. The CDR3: CASSWGQGYEQYF. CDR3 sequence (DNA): TGTGCCAGCAGCTGGGGACAGGGCTACGAGCAGTACTTC. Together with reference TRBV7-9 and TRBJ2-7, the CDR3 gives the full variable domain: DTGVSQNPRHKITKRGQNVTFRCDPISEHNRLYWYRQTLGQGPEFLTYFQNEAQLEKSRLLSDRFSAERPKGSFSTLEIQRTEQGDSAMYLCASSWGQGYEQYFGPGTRLTVT.

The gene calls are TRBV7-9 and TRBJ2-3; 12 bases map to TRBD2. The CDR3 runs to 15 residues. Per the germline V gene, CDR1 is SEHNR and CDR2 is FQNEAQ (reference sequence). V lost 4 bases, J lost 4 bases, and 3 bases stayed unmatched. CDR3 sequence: CASSWGLAGPDTQYF. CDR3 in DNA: TGTGCCAGCAGCTGGGGACTAGCGGGCCCAGATACGCAGTATTTT.

CDR3 protein: CASSLVPQGDPGNTIYF. For the CDR3, the DNA is TGCGCCAGCAGCTTGGTGCCTCAGGGGGACCCTGGAAACACCATATATTTT. The chain uses TRBV5-1 and TRBJ1-3; 7 bases agree with TRBD1. V shed 0 bases and J 2 bases; nucleotides not matched to a gene: 8. There are 17 residues in the CDR3. Germline values: CDR1 SGHRS, CDR2 YFSETQ.

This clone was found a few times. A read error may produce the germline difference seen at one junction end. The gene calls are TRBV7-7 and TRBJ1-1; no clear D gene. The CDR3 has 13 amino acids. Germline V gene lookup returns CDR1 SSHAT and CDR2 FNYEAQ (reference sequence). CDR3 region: CASSLEAGTEAFF. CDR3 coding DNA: TGTGCTAGCAGCTTAGAGGCGGGGACTGAAGCTTTCTTT.

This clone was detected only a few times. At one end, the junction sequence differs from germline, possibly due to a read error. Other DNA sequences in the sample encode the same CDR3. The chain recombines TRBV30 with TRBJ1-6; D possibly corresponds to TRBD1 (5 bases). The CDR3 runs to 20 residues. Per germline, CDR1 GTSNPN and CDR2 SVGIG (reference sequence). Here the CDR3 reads CAWGRDGLLLFSSYNSPLHF. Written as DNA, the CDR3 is TGTGCCTGGGGGAGGGACGGACTCCTCCTTTTCAGCTCCTATAATTCACCCCTACACTTT.

CDR3 nucleotide sequence: TGCGCCAGCAGCCCGGGACAGGGGGGTTACTACACTGAAGCTTTCTTT. Residues: CASSPGQGGYYTEAFF. The chain is built from TRBV5-1 and TRBJ1-1; 11 bases map to TRBD1. The CDR3 totals 16 residues. V dropped 4 bases and J dropped 3; count of bases not matched to a gene: 8. CDR1 and CDR2 from the germline V gene are SGHRS and YFSETQ.

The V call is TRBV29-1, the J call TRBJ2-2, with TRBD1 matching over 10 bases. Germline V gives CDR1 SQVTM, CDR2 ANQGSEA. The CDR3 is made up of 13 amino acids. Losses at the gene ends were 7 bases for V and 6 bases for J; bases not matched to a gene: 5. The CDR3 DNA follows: TGCAGCGCCCTCGGACAGGGGGCCGGGGAGCTGTTTTTT. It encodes CSALGQGAGELFF.

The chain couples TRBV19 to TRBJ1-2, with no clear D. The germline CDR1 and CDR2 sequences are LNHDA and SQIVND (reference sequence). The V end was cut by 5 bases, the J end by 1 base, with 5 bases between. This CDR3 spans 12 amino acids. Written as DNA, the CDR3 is TGTGCCAGTAGTTCCGGTAACTATGGCTACACCTTC. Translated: CASSSGNYGYTF.

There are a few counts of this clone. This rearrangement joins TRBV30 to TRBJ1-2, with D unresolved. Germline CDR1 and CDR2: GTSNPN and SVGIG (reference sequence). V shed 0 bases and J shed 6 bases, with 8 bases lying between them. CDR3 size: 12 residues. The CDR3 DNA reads TGTGCCTGGAGTGTACCCGGGGATGGCTACACCTTC. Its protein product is CAWSVPGDGYTF.

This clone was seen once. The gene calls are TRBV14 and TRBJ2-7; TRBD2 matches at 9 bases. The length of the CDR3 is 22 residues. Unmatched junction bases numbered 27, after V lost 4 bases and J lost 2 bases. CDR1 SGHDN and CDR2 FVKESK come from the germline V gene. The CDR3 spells CASSRKSWAETSGTLHPYEQYF. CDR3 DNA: TGTGCCAGCAGCCGAAAAAGTTGGGCGGAGACTAGCGGAACGCTCCATCCCTACGAGCAGTACTTC.

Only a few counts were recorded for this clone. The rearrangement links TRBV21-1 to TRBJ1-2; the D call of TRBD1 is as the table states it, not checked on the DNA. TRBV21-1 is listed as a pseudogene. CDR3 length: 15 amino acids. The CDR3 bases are TGTGCCAGCAGCAAAGATATGGACAGCCGATATGGCTACACCTTC. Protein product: CASSKDMDSRYGYTF.

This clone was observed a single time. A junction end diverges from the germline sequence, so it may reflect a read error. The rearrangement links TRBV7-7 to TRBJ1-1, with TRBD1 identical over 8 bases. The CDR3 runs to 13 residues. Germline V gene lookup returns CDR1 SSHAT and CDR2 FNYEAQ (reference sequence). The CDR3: CASSTDRGTEAFF. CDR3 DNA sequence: TGTGCTAGCAGCACCGACAGGGGCACTGAAGCTTTCTTT.

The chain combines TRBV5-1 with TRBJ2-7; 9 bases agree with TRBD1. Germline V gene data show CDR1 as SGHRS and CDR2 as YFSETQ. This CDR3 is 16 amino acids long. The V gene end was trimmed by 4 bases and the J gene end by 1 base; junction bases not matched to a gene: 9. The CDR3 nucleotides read TGCGCCAGCAGCAGAACAGACAGGGGGTCATCCTACGAGCAGTACTTC. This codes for CASSRTDRGSSYEQYF. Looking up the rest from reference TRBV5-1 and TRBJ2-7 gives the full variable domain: KAGVTQTPRYLIKTRGQQVTLSCSPISGHRSVSWYQQTPGQGLQFLFEYFSETQRNKGNFPGRFSGRQFSNSRSEMNVSTLELGDSALYLCASSRTDRGSSYEQYFGPGTRLTVT.

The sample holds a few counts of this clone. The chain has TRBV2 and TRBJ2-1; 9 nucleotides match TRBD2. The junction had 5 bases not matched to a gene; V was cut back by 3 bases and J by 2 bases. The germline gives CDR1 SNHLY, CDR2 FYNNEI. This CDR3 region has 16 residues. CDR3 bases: TGTGCCAGCAGTGACGAGCGGGGGGTTACCTACAATGAGCAGTTCTTC. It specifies CASSDERGVTYNEQFF.

The CDR3 reads CASSPEQGAPNQPQHF. The CDR3 DNA is TGTGCCAGCTCACCGGAACAGGGGGCGCCCAATCAGCCCCAGCATTTT. V is TRBV18 and J is TRBJ1-5; 9 bases fit TRBD1. The germline V gene encodes CDR1 KGHSH and CDR2 LQKENI. Unmatched junction bases numbered 6, after V lost 3 bases and J lost 3 bases. The CDR3 extends over 16 amino acids.

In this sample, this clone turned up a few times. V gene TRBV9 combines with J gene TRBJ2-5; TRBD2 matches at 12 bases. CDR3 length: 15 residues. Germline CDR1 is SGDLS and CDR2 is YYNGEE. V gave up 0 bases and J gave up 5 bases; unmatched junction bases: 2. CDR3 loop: CASSVVGTSGETQYF. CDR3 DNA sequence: TGTGCCAGCAGCGTAGTGGGGACTAGCGGGGAGACCCAGTACTTC.

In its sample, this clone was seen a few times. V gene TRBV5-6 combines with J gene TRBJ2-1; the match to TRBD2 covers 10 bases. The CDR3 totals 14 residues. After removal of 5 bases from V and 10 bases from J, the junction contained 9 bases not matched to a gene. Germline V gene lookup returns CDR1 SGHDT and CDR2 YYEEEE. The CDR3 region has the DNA TGTGCCAGCAGTATCGGACTAGCGGTATCAGAGCAGTTCTTC. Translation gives CASSIGLAVSEQFF.

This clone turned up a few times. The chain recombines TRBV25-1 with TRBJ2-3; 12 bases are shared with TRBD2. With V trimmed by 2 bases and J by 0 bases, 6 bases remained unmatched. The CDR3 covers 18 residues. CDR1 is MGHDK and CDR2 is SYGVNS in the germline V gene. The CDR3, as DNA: TGTGCCAGCAGTGAACCGTGGGGGACTAGCGGGAGCACAGATACGCAGTATTTT. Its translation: CASSEPWGTSGSTDTQYF.

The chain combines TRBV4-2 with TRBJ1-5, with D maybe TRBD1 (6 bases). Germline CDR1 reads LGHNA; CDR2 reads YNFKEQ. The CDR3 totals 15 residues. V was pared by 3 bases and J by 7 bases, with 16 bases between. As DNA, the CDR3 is TGTGCCAGCAGCCAGGAATGGGGGGGCCGACAGCCCCAGCATTTT. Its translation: CASSQEWGGRQPQHF.